Presented here are 21 T cell receptor beta chains from one specimen sequenced in a study of response to subunit inactivated influenza vaccine. Using its own MiXCR run on the RT-PCR reads, TCRdb lists one record per CDR3 protein. The repertoire holds 650,000 to 700,000 distinct CDR3 sequences, with around a sixth as singletons. Sequenced material: PBMCs from blood, taken 11 to 12 days after vaccination. Receptors were obtained from a man aged 50 to 60 who received an inactivated influenza vaccine.

V usage is TRBV5-5 and J usage is TRBJ2-1, with D perhaps TRBD2 (5 bases). With 1 base removed from V and 15 bases from J, the gap between germline ends came to 14 bases. The germline V gene has CDR1 SGHKS and CDR2 YYEKEE (reference sequence). The CDR3 is 12 residues long. CDR3 residues: CASSLLSSPPFF. DNA for the CDR3: TGTGCCAGCAGCTTGTTGTCTAGCCCCCCGTTCTTC.

This clonotype was counted between two and nine times. The chain combines TRBV19 with TRBJ2-4, with D uncertain. V was shortened by 5 bases and J by 0 bases, with 14 bases between the two germline ends. CDR1 LNHDA and CDR2 SQIVND come from the germline V gene (reference sequence). This CDR3 has 16 amino acids. The CDR3 nucleotides are TGTGCCAGTAGTGCCTCAGAGCTTCTAGCCAAAAACATTCAGTACTTC. It yields the protein CASSASELLAKNIQYF.

Notes on this clonotype: One junction end does not reproduce the germline sequence, and a read error may be involved. The rearrangement joins TRBV20-1 to TRBJ2-3; D is unresolved. Looked up from germline, CDR1 is DFQATT and CDR2 is SNEGSKA (reference sequence). The CDR3 extends over 14 amino acids. The CDR3 here is CSARVAPGTDTQYF. The CDR3 DNA reads TGCAGTGCGAGAGTGGCCCCCGGCACAGATACGCAGTATTTT.

This clonotype appeared a few times. The chain uses TRBV7-9 and TRBJ1-4; D possibly corresponds to TRBD1 (6 bases). Germline CDR1 is SEHNR and CDR2 is FQNEAQ (reference sequence). The CDR3 consists of 15 residues. Trimming took 5 bases from V and 4 from J, leaving 14 bases between them. CDR3 DNA sequence: TGTGCCAGCAGCAGAGCCGGGACACTTAATGAAAAACTGTTTTTT. Amino acid sequence: CASSRAGTLNEKLFF.

V is TRBV18 and J is TRBJ1-2; no firm D call. The germline gives CDR1 KGHSH, CDR2 LQKENI. This CDR3 comprises 16 residues. V was clipped by 1 base and J by 1 base, with 13 bases between them. The chain's CDR3 is CASSPQRRTDNYGYTF. The CDR3 nucleotides read TGTGCCAGCTCACCACAAAGACGGACGGATAACTATGGCTACACCTTC.

The chain links TRBV7-3 to TRBJ1-1; 10 bases are shared with TRBD1. In germline, CDR1 is SGHTA, CDR2 FQGTGA. The CDR3 totals 17 residues. J gave up 6 bases and V 4 bases, and 14 bases lay outside the gene matches. This chain's CDR3 is CASSSQAGTGARAEAFF. The CDR3 bases are TGTGCCAGCAGCTCTCAGGCGGGGACAGGGGCACGCGCTGAAGCTTTCTTT.

This clonotype came up a few times. J is TRBJ1-1 and V is TRBV11-1, with 7 bases aligning to TRBD1. Germline V gene data show CDR1 as SGHAT and CDR2 as FQDESV (reference sequence). The CDR3 totals 15 residues. V was pared by 2 bases and J by 2 bases, with 5 bases of the junction left unmatched. CDR3 sequence (DNA): TGTGCCAGCAGCTTATTGGGACAGTTCAACACTGAAGCTTTCTTT. Translated, it gives CASSLLGQFNTEAFF.

This clonotype showed up many times. The chain uses TRBV5-1 and TRBJ2-1; 11 positions match TRBD2. The germline gives CDR1 SGHRS, CDR2 YFSETQ. The CDR3 length is 16 residues. V shed 1 base, J shed 12 bases, and the junction held 12 bases outside the gene matches. In nucleotides, the CDR3 is TGCGCCAGCAGCTTGATAGCGGGAGGGCCGCAGCAAGGGCAGTTCTTC. This encodes CASSLIAGGPQQGQFF. The variable domain in full, completed from reference TRBV5-1 and TRBJ2-1, reads KAGVTQTPRYLIKTRGQQVTLSCSPISGHRSVSWYQQTPGQGLQFLFEYFSETQRNKGNFPGRFSGRQFSNSRSEMNVSTLELGDSALYLCASSLIAGGPQQGQFFGPGTRLTVL.

This clonotype was recorded a few times. V gene TRBV20-1 combines with J gene TRBJ2-7, with 11 nucleotides matching TRBD1. Losses at the gene ends were 6 bases for V and 0 bases for J; bases not matched to a gene: 4. The CDR3 contains 14 residues. Looked up from germline, CDR1 is DFQATT and CDR2 is SNEGSKA (reference sequence). The CDR3 here is CSAGGQGASYEQYF. CDR3 nucleotides: TGCAGTGCGGGCGGACAGGGGGCCTCCTACGAGCAGTACTTC.

V usage is TRBV6-5 and J usage is TRBJ2-7; TRBD1 matches 12 bases. The CDR3 is made up of 15 amino acids. The V gene end was trimmed by 3 bases and the J gene end by 3 bases; junction bases not matched to a gene: 3. Germline assignment: CDR1 MNHEY and CDR2 SVGAGI. The chain's CDR3 is CASSYRDRGLYEQYF. The CDR3 DNA reads TGTGCCAGCAGTTATCGGGACAGGGGGCTCTACGAGCAGTACTTC.

CDR3 sequence reads: CASVQGARAGELFF. Written as DNA, the CDR3 is TGTGCCAGCGTCCAGGGGGCGCGTGCCGGGGAGCTGTTTTTT. V gene TRBV7-2 combines with J gene TRBJ2-2, with 8 bases aligning to TRBD1. This CDR3 has 14 residues. The ends lost 8 bases at V and 6 bases at J; junction bases unmatched: 8. Germline V CDR1 and CDR2: SGHTA, FQGNSA.

This clonotype has at least ten counts. V gene TRBV27 combines with J gene TRBJ2-1; 8 positions match TRBD2. The CDR3 is 15 residues long. Germline V gene sequence: CDR1 MNHEY, CDR2 SMNVEV (reference sequence). The J segment lost 3 bases and the V segment lost 4 bases, leaving 5 bases of the junction unmatched. The CDR3 DNA follows: TGTGCCAGCAGTTCGGGAGGGGAGTTCTACAATGAGCAGTTCTTC. Its protein is CASSSGGEFYNEQFF.

V usage is TRBV24-1 and J usage is TRBJ2-7; 8 bases are shared with TRBD1. The V and J ends lost 4 bases and 2 bases, in that order; junction bases with no gene match: 3. The CDR3 consists of 14 residues. Per germline, CDR1 KGHDR and CDR2 SFDVKD. Written as DNA, the CDR3 is TGTGCCACCAGTGACGGGACAGGTCCCTACGAGCAGTACTTC. The encoded protein is CATSDGTGPYEQYF.

This clonotype turned up a few times. The chain uses TRBV6-5 and TRBJ2-3, with 7 nucleotides matching TRBD1. The V gene's germline CDR1 is MNHEY and CDR2 SVGAGI. The CDR3 covers 15 residues. The ends lost 3 bases at V and 0 bases at J; junction bases unmatched: 3. The DNA for the CDR3 is TGTGCCAGCAGTTATTGGGACAGTAGCACAGATACGCAGTATTTT. The encoded protein is CASSYWDSSTDTQYF.

The chain carries TRBV5-1 and TRBJ2-1, with 13 bases that match TRBD2. The V gene's germline CDR1 is SGHRS and CDR2 YFSETQ. V was pared by 0 bases and J by 2 bases, with 8 bases of the junction left unmatched. CDR3 length: 19 residues. For the CDR3, the DNA is TGCGCCAGCAGCTTGGCCCTACTAGCGGGAGGGATCACCTACAATGAGCAGTTCTTC. Protein sequence: CASSLALLAGGITYNEQFF.

V and J are TRBV25-1 and TRBJ2-5, with D maybe TRBD2 (6 bases). Germline loops: CDR1 MGHDK, CDR2 SYGVNS. This CDR3 is 15 amino acids long. The V and J ends lost 4 bases and 4 bases respectively, with 16 bases between them. The CDR3 sequence is CASSVSGPGRETQYF. CDR3 nucleotides: TGTGCCAGCAGTGTGTCAGGTCCCGGGAGAGAGACCCAGTACTTC.

This clonotype was seen a few times. The rearrangement links TRBV3-1 to TRBJ2-7, with TRBD2 as a possible D gene (6 bases). Trimming left V 5 bases short and J 7 bases short, with 18 bases between. The CDR3 spans 14 residues. The V gene's germline CDR1 is LGHDT and CDR2 YNNKEL (reference sequence). The CDR3 DNA follows: TGTGCCAGCAGCGAAAAATTACTAGCCGGGGAGCAGTACTTC. Translated, it gives CASSEKLLAGEQYF.

J is TRBJ1-4 and V is TRBV7-2; TRBD1 might be the D (5 bases). The germline V and J ends were trimmed by 5 bases and 7 bases, with 17 bases remaining between them. Germline CDR1 reads SGHTA; CDR2 reads FQGNSA. The CDR3 spans 15 residues. The CDR3 region has the DNA TGTGCCAGCAGCCAAGGGACTTTTGGGACTGAAAAACTGTTTTTT. Its protein product is CASSQGTFGTEKLFF.

This clonotype was observed a handful of times. The V call is TRBV10-3, the J call TRBJ2-7; 7 nucleotides line up with TRBD2. V was clipped by 8 bases and J by 3 bases; unmatched bases: 7. The germline V gene encodes CDR1 ENHRY and CDR2 SYGVKD. The CDR3 sequence is 13 residues long. The CDR3 region has the DNA TGTGCCATCTCCGGGAGGCCTTTCTACGAGCAGTACTTC. Amino acid sequence: CAISGRPFYEQYF.

This chain connects TRBV11-1 to TRBJ2-2; 7 bases align to TRBD2. Germline V gene lookup returns CDR1 SGHAT and CDR2 FQDESV (reference sequence). This CDR3 is built from 15 residues. V dropped 3 bases and J dropped 6; count of bases not matched to a gene: 7. The CDR3 here is CASSFPRGRSGELFF. The CDR3 bases are TGTGCCAGCAGCTTCCCGCGGGGGAGGTCCGGGGAGCTGTTTTTT.

This clonotype came up a few times. Here the CDR3 DNA reads TGCGCCAGCAGCCAAAAACCGGGACAGGGGACCTACGAGCAGTACTTC. This translates into CASSQKPGQGTYEQYF. The chain uses TRBV4-3 and TRBJ2-7, with 10 positions matching TRBD1. Germline assignment: CDR1 LGHNA and CDR2 YSLEER. Germline trimming cut 2 bases from V and 2 bases from J; bases unmatched to any gene: 6. This CDR3 contains 16 residues.